This TCR beta chain was profiled in a study of blood T cell repertoires in COVID-19. Whole-study context: PBMCs, B-cell-depleted T cells, or T cells provided the cDNA or gDNA that made up the material.

On this clone: The junction departs from the called germline gene at one end, perhaps through a read error.

There are 14 residues in the CDR3. The germline CDR1 and CDR2 sequences are KGHSH and LQKENI. In the authors' methods: Using reference gene primer amplification, nucleated cell counts were estimated. TCRdb's copy holds only in-frame clones and misses some; the assay was immunoSEQ multiplex PCR. V, J and clone size derive from that table, while D and trimming were established from the DNA sequence. The sample contains about 69,000 clones, just under 80% of which appear only once. V gene TRBV18 combines with J gene TRBJ2-4; the D gene is possibly TRBD1 (5 bases). The TCR comes from a human donor in a cohort sampled during active COVID-19. The material sequenced was peripheral blood. CDR3 bases: TGTACCAGCTCACTGGCAGGGACCAAAAACATTCAGTACTTC. Protein product: CTSSLAGTKNIQYF.